This T cell receptor beta chain was obtained from a study of T cells in Graves' hyperthyroidism and ophthalmopathy. In its sample, this clonotype was seen a few times. TCR beta CDR3 regions were amplified from RNA. The HTBI primer set drove a first-round RT-PCR of the TCR CDR3. One entry per CDR3 protein, called by TCRdb with MiXCR from the multiplex PCR reads. The top ten hold about 26% of the sample, which has about 350,000 distinct CDR3 sequences, approximately 15% seen once. V gave up 4 bases and J gave up 5 bases; unmatched junction bases: 11. Germline V gene lookup returns CDR1 KGHDR and CDR2 SFDVKD. CDR3 size: 17 residues.

This sequence originates from a young woman with Graves' hyperthyroidism. The rearrangement joins TRBV24-1 to TRBJ2-5; 11 bases line up with TRBD2. The specimen sequenced was blood. The CDR3 reads CATSDPGSGRALETQYF. CDR3 nucleotides: TGTGCCACCAGTGACCCCGGTAGCGGGAGGGCCCTGGAGACCCAGTACTTC.